This T cell receptor beta chain was observed in a study of T cells in localized non-small cell lung cancer. Concerning this clone itself: Its cognate antigen is unknown.

V was trimmed by 4 bases and J by 1 base, leaving 15 bases between them. This CDR3 region has 16 residues. Germline CDR1 is SGHRS and CDR2 is YFSETQ. Study-level findings and limits: Longer overall survival accompanied higher blood T cell density. In adjacent lung, a median roughly 60 of the top 100 tumor clones were found. It remains possible that heterogeneity exists, since only one tumor region was sequenced. Clonality peaked in uninvolved adjacent lung rather than tumor.

Assay used: immunoSEQ multiplex PCR; TCRdb lists only in-frame clones, some missing. The table has about 52,000 clones, around 87% seen once. The origin of this receptor is a female donor with stage II lung adenocarcinoma. The V gene is TRBV5-1, the J gene TRBJ2-1; D remains ambiguous. Sequencing was performed on PBMCs, taken before any cancer treatment. This chain's CDR3 is CASSDRIGRSYNEQFF. CDR3 nucleotides: TGCGCCAGCAGCGACCGAATTGGGCGGTCCTACAATGAGCAGTTCTTC.